This T cell receptor (beta chain) was documented in a study of CD8 T cells in Susac syndrome. Trimming left V 6 bases short and J 4 bases short, with 10 bases between. CDR3 length: 13 residues. The germline V gene encodes CDR1 SGHRS and CDR2 YFSETQ. Reverse transcription of about 0.5 to 1 ug RNA was carried out with random hexamers. TCR beta CDR3 was amplified by immunoSEQ multiplex PCR. This amplification extended across 54 Vbeta and 13 Jbeta segments. TCRdb reprocessed the immunoSEQ multiplex PCR reads with MiXCR, giving one entry per CDR3 protein. The sample contains roughly 330,000 distinct CDR3 sequences, roughly nine tenths of which appear only once. Purification of the CD8+ and CD4+ T cells relied on negative isolation, and TEMRA cells underwent FACS enrichment.

This chain links TRBV5-1 with TRBJ2-2; possibly TRBD2 for D (6 bases). The sample comprised CD4+ T cells from PBMCs. This TCR derives from a human donor with multiple sclerosis. CDR3 amino acids: CASNAGFTGELFF. CDR3 DNA sequence: TGCGCCAGCAACGCGGGATTCACCGGGGAGCTGTTTTTT.